This T cell receptor beta chain was identified in a study of blood T cell repertoires in COVID-19. The wider study: In each case, the material was cDNA or gDNA derived from T cells, B-cell-depleted T cells, or PBMCs.

V was clipped by 6 bases and J by 1 base, with 9 bases between them. This CDR3 region has 14 residues. Germline V lookup: CDR1 LNHDA, CDR2 SQIVND (reference sequence). Assay: immunoSEQ multiplex PCR; the TCRdb copy retains only in-frame clones and omits some. The table has 150,000 to 200,000 clones, 82% seen once. The rearrangement uses TRBV19 and TRBJ2-2; perhaps TRBD1 as D (5 bases). This clonotype was obtained from a woman aged 70 to 79 with acute or convalescent COVID-19. The sample taken for sequencing was peripheral blood. This CDR3 is CASRRQGNTGELFF. For the CDR3, the DNA is TGTGCCAGTAGGCGGCAGGGGAACACCGGGGAGCTGTTTTTT.